The 8 T cell receptor beta chains given below trace back to one sample, sequenced in a study of graft-versus-host responses after intestinal transplantation. Assay used: immunoSEQ multiplex PCR; TCRdb lists only in-frame clones, some missing. The data contain some 13,000 clones, 35% to 45% of them seen just once; the ten biggest clones take up around 1%. Sequenced material: alloreactive CD4+ T cells from a mixed lymphocyte reaction culture, taken before intestinal transplant. As to subset: CFSE-low proliferating T cells sorted from approximately 6-day pre-transplant mixed lymphocyte reaction (GvH or HvG direction). These receptors all stem from a human patient who received an intestinal transplant.

This chain joins TRBV6-5 and TRBJ2-7; 9 bases map to TRBD1. There are 15 residues in the CDR3. The J segment lost 3 bases and the V segment lost 0 bases, leaving 3 bases of the junction unmatched. The germline V gene has CDR1 MNHEY and CDR2 SVGAGI. The CDR3 DNA follows: TGTGCCAGCAGTTACTCCTGGACAGGGGACTACGAGCAGTACTTC. Its translation: CASSYSWTGDYEQYF.

Only one count was recorded for this clone. V gene TRBV18 combines with J gene TRBJ2-5; 7 bases are a match to TRBD2. V shed 6 bases and J 2 bases; nucleotides not matched to a gene: 9. Germline V CDR1 and CDR2: KGHSH, LQKENI. This CDR3 spans 15 amino acids. The CDR3 sequence: CASSQFGGYQETQYF. The CDR3 DNA reads TGTGCCAGCTCTCAATTCGGGGGGTATCAAGAGACCCAGTACTTC.

The chain is built from TRBV9 and TRBJ2-6, with TRBD1 matching 7 bases. The V and J ends lost 0 bases and 4 bases, in that order; junction bases with no gene match: 1. The length of the CDR3 is 15 residues. Germline V gene lookup returns CDR1 SGDLS and CDR2 YYNGEE. CDR3 nucleotide sequence: TGTGCCAGCAGCGTAGAGGGGGCAGGGGCCAACGTCCTGACTTTC. Protein product: CASSVEGAGANVLTF.

The table lists this clone with a few counts. V usage is TRBV27 and J usage is TRBJ2-1, with 13 bases that match TRBD2. The CDR3 has 16 residues. Trimming took 6 bases from V and 0 from J; bases not matched to a gene: 2. Germline CDR1 is MNHEY and CDR2 is SMNVEV (reference sequence). CDR3 sequence: CASRLAGGISYNEQFF. For the CDR3, the DNA is TGTGCCAGCAGACTAGCGGGGGGGATCTCCTACAATGAGCAGTTCTTC.

The chain joins TRBV5-4 to TRBJ2-2; 10 positions agree with TRBD2. CDR1 SGHNT and CDR2 YYREEE come from the germline V gene (reference sequence). Trimming cost V 1 base and J 8 bases; bases outside gene matches: 8. The CDR3 sequence is 16 residues long. CDR3 sequence: CASSLWGTSVVGELFF. In nucleotides, the CDR3 is TGTGCCAGCAGCTTGTGGGGGACTAGCGTCGTGGGGGAGCTGTTTTTT.

The chain employs TRBV11-3 and TRBJ1-1; D not resolved. V was trimmed by 5 bases and J by 4 bases, leaving 14 bases between them. CDR1 and CDR2 from the germline V gene are SGHNT and YENEEA. The CDR3 totals 14 residues. In DNA form, the CDR3 reads TGTGCCAGCAGCCCCACGCGATCTGGCACTGAAGCTTTCTTT. Amino acid sequence: CASSPTRSGTEAFF.

V gene TRBV4-3 combines with J gene TRBJ2-2; D gene unclear. Germline values: CDR1 LGHNA, CDR2 YSLEER. This CDR3 is 16 amino acids long. V lost 4 bases to trimming and J lost 0 bases, with 12 bases between them. In nucleotides, the CDR3 is TGCGCCAGCAGCCCTTCCCCTAATTCGAACACCGGGGAGCTGTTTTTT. Translating it yields CASSPSPNSNTGELFF.

This clone appeared a few times. V is TRBV9 and J is TRBJ1-6; D gene uncertain. Germline-derived CDR1 and CDR2 are SGDLS and YYNGEE. The CDR3 totals 15 residues. V was shortened by 1 base and J by 0 bases, with 5 bases between the two germline ends. Written as DNA, the CDR3 is TGTGCCAGCAGCGTACTAAGCTCCTATAATTCACCCCTCCACTTT. Translated, it gives CASSVLSSYNSPLHF.